This T cell receptor beta chain is drawn from a study of cytomegalovirus exposure and HLA in healthy donors. General study results and limits: Later analysis identified 16,000 or so TCR beta sequences associated with HLA alleles, using a false discovery rate threshold of 0.05. Common viral pathogens were later found to be apparently linked to several of the most significant clusters. Among TCR beta chains of equal frequency, HLA-associated ones were more clonally expanded in a later analysis. Three chains linked to CMV were shown in vitro to be specific for CMV antigens.

As concerns this clone: Its antigen is still unknown.

Germline V gives CDR1 LNHNV, CDR2 YYDKDF (reference sequence). The CDR3 runs to 14 residues. The ends lost 3 bases at V and 3 bases at J; junction bases unmatched: 2. PCR primers comprised 60 Vbeta and 13 Jbeta primers. Here immunoSEQ multiplex PCR was the method, and the copy in TCRdb shows in-frame clones only, minus some. The sample shows tens of thousands of clones, and about 0.6% sits with its ten largest clones. The sequencing input was PBMCs. The source of this sequence is a man aged 45-65 years in good health and CMV-seronegative. The chain combines TRBV15 with TRBJ2-3; TRBD2 agrees at 8 bases. The CDR3 here is CATSRTGGTDTQYF. The CDR3 DNA reads as TGTGCCACCAGCAGGACGGGGGGGACAGATACGCAGTATTTT.